Sequencing of this T cell receptor (beta chain) was carried out in a study of blood T cell repertoires in COVID-19. Germline V lookup: CDR1 SGHNT, CDR2 YENEEA. The CDR3 is 15 amino acids. Trimming at V came to 5 bases and at J to 4 bases, leaving 8 bases not matched to a gene. Assay used: immunoSEQ multiplex PCR; TCRdb lists only in-frame clones, some missing. The sample has more than 100,000 clones, over 65% seen once. The specimen was peripheral blood. This TCR was sampled from a woman aged 70 to 79 with acute or convalescent COVID-19. V is TRBV11-3 and J is TRBJ2-3; TRBD2 matches 8 bases. The CDR3 region has the DNA TGTGCCAGCAGCGTAATCGGGGGGGAATCAGATACGCAGTATTTT. It translates to CASSVIGGESDTQYF.